One T cell receptor beta chain is described in this entry. Its specific antigen is unknown. No clone much larger than this one lies a single base away; base qualities are absent. These data originate in a study of shared clonotypes between healthy human individuals (dated by TCRdb to the early 2020s). Regarding the complete study: A couple of women and three men aged 18 to 49 years were included in the cohort. To estimate repertoire size and how much clonotypes are shared between individuals, the study performed deep sequencing of blood TCR repertoires from roughly five healthy adults. Leukapheresis yielded between about 0.9 and 10 billion PBMCs per donor. Different laboratories and diverse techniques were used to prepare libraries and sequence TCR repertoires, to increase sequencing depth and limit assay-specific biases. Per donor, three plates each were used for CD4 naive and CD4 memory, two for CD8 naive, and one for CD8 memory.

Trimming takes 0 bases from V and 1 base from J, and the germline ends sit 21 bases apart. The CDR3 covers 19 residues, taking in both the cysteine and the phenylalanine. Only the CDR3 part of the read is kept: 57 bases, read in frame from the first base. The germline V gene yields LGHNA for CDR1 and YSLEER for CDR2. Findings and caveats that apply to the study as a whole: The genetic and exposure-history diversity represented was limited by the small number of donors. Compared with non-shared clonotypes, clonotypes shared by all four sorted-subset donors had higher generation probabilities. Sharing across several donors was observed for around 5% of naive CD4, 3.5% of naive CD8, over 2% of memory CD4, and roughly 0.4% of memory CD8 clonotypes. Larger estimated clonotype richness was generally found for naive subsets than for memory subsets. Only blood was sampled, and tissue TCR repertoires likely differ from those in blood. Pairwise subsampling led to the expectation that sequencing depth would affect the degree of clonotype sharing among donors. Even with the large sequencing depth, rarefaction of the sorted-subset datasets indicated that sequencing was incomplete.

CD8 naive samples were obtained by positive selection for CCR7 among CD45RO-negative cells, yielding a CD45RA+CCR7+ population from which TemRA cells were excluded. Healthy HIV-negative adults with no recently reported acute infections or vaccinations were included as donors. Every donor was a Caucasian adult residing in Nashville, Tennessee, USA. Blood was collected by leukapheresis, and PBMCs were isolated by Ficoll-Histopaque density gradient centrifugation and then cryopreserved in liquid nitrogen vapor phase. Analytical flow cytometry was used to check the purity and quantity of every magnetically sorted T cell population. Genomic DNA was isolated from every sorted fraction and measured by UV absorbance on a Nanodrop 2000c. TCR CDR3 regions were amplified from genomic DNA by multiplex PCR using the deep immunoSEQ assay. Extracted genomic DNA from each cell subset was spread evenly across all wells of several immunoSEQ 96-well plates, with each plate serving as a replicate. For sorted subsets, each replicate PCR was loaded with about 0.2 ug genomic DNA, equivalent to about 30,000 T cell genomes. The purified libraries were quantified using a Qubit 3.0 fluorometer, sized with a Bioanalyzer 2100, and then quantified again using the KAPA Library Quantification kit. Each immunoSEQ 96-well plate was sequenced on its own single-read 150-cycle Illumina NextSeq 550 flow cell. In the paper's pipeline: Because the immunoSEQ output held only junctional sequences and lacked quality scores, the filtering could not match the filtering applied to full-length reads. To assign V/J genes and CDR3, sequences were annotated against IMGT germline references using PyIR, a Python wrapper for IgBLAST v1.9. Reads were filtered out if the reads had weak V/J assignments (E-value above 1e-6), no CDR3, stop codons, out-of-frame junctions, or ambiguous translated residues. V3J clonotypes were defined by identical inferred V gene, J gene, and CDR3 amino acid sequence. To compute the percentage overlap between repertoires, the number of shared unique clonotypes was divided by the size of the smaller repertoire. Richness of each repertoire was evaluated using RTK rarefaction, the Chao1 estimator, and Recon v2.1 estimates of unobserved clonotypes. For all TCRbeta clonotypes obtained by the gDNA method from several donors, generation probabilities were computed with OLGA. TCRdb re-hosts the immuneACCESS table, in-frame sequences only. Its copies lack some clones; in the studies checked, an unresolved V gene accounts for under half of them, and the cause for the rest is not known. Clonal size and the V and J genes are those of that table, whereas D and trimming came from the DNA. Counted in this sample were roughly 2,000,000 clones; about 95% of them appeared once. More than 0.9% of the sample belongs to the ten largest clones.

The rearrangement combines TRBV4-3 with TRBJ1-2, with a weak D call of TRBD1 (5 bases match). Input material: naive CD8+ T cells sorted from blood. The sample's cell subset or site, from its label and the paper: CD45RA+CCR7+. This TCR came from a man younger than 35 in good health. In nucleotide form, the sequence is TGCGCCAGCAGCCAAGATCAGTTGGGGCCGCTCGGGATTAACTATGGCTACACCTTC. Its protein product is CASSQDQLGPLGINYGYTF.